This entry is about one T cell receptor beta chain. This entry is derived from a study of PD-L1 blockade in urothelial cancer. Study overall: Blood samples had a median of around 150,000 T cells.

Using immunoSEQ multiplex PCR, the repertoire was profiled, and TCRdb retains in-frame clones only, with some absent. The table records approximately 46,000 clones, about four fifths of them present only once. V lost 6 bases to trimming and J lost 0 bases, with 12 bases between them. The CDR3 runs to 14 residues. Per the germline V gene, CDR1 is SEHNR and CDR2 is FQNEAQ (reference sequence). This rearrangement joins TRBV7-9 to TRBJ2-7; D perhaps matches TRBD1 (6 bases). The source material was PBMCs, sampled around atezolizumab (anti-PD-L1) treatment. The sequence was obtained from a man in his sixties or seventies with urothelial cancer. CDR3: CASRARTDSYEQYF. CDR3 nucleotide sequence: TGTGCCAGCAGGGCGAGGACAGACTCCTACGAGCAGTACTTC.